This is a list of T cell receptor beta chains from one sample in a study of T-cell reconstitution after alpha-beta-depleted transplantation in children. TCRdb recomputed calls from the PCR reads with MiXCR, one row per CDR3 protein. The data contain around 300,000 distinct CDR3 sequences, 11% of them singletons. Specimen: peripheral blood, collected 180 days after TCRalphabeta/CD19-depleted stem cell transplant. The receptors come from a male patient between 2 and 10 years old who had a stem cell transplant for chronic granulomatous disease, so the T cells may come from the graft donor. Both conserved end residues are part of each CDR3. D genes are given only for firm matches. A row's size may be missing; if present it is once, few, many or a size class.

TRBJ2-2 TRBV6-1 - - CASSPFWGERRSGELFF TGTGCCAGCAGTCCCTTCTGGGGGGAACGCAGGTCCGGGGAGCTGTTTTTT
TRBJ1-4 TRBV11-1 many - CASSLPRRGPGPNEKLFF TGTGCCAGCAGCTTACCCCGACGGGGGCCAGGGCCTAATGAAAAACTGTTTTTT
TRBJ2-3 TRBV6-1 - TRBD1 CASRRDRADTQYF TGTGCCAGCAGAAGAGACAGGGCAGATACGCAGTATTTT
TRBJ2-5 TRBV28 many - CASSSPDSPNQETQYF TGTGCCAGCAGTTCCCCGGACAGCCCAAACCAAGAGACCCAGTACTTC
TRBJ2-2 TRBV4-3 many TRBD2 CASSQEGPRTSGILLGELFF TGCGCCAGCAGCCAAGAAGGGCCCCGGACTAGCGGGATCCTCTTGGGGGAGCTGTTTTTT
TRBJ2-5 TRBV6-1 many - CASSEAAGQETQYF TGTGCCAGCAGTGAAGCGGCAGGACAAGAGACCCAGTACTTC
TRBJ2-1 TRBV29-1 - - CSVVVVPQINEQFF TGCAGCGTTGTTGTAGTTCCCCAAATCAATGAGCAGTTCTTC
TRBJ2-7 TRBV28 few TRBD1 CASSPSGQTYEQYF TGTGCCAGCAGTCCCTCGGGACAGACCTACGAGCAGTACTTC
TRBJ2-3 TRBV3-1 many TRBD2 CASSQSSGLSTDTQYF TGTGCCAGCAGCCAATCTAGCGGGTTAAGCACAGATACGCAGTATTTT
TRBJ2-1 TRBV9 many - CASSAMGNEQFF TGTGCCAGCAGCGCAATGGGCAATGAGCAGTTCTTC
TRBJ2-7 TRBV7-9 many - CASSLEAAPLRYEQYF TGTGCCAGCAGCTTAGAAGCAGCCCCCCTTCGCTACGAGCAGTACTTC
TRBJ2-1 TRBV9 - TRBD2 CASSVGLGLAANEQFF TGTGCCAGCAGCGTAGGGTTGGGACTAGCGGCGAATGAGCAGTTCTTC
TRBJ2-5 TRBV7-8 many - CASSKGRQETQYF TGTGCCAGCAGCAAAGGGAGGCAAGAGACCCAGTACTTC
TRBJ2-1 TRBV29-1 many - CSVGGASSYNEQFF TGCAGCGTTGGGGGGGCGAGCTCCTACAATGAGCAGTTCTTC
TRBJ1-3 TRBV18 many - CASSPGGNAGNTIYF TGTGCCAGCTCACCAGGGGGAAATGCTGGAAACACCATATATTTT
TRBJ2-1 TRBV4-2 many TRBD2 CASSQEPAGGAEYNEQFF TGTGCCAGCAGCCAAGAGCCAGCCGGGGGGGCGGAATACAATGAGCAGTTCTTC
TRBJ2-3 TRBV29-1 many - CSGTQGPDTQYF TGCAGCGGTACCCAGGGTCCAGATACGCAGTATTTT
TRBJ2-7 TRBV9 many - CASSAQRGVSPYEQYF TGTGCCAGCAGCGCCCAGAGGGGTGTCTCCCCCTACGAGCAGTACTTC
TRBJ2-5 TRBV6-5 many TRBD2 CASSYTSGGETQYF TGTGCCAGCAGTTATACTAGCGGGGGAGAGACCCAGTACTTC
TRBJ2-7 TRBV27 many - CASSITILSEQYF TGTGCCAGCAGTATCACAATCTTGTCCGAGCAGTACTTC
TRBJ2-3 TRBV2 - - CASSEGRGRDTDTQYF TGTGCCAGCAGTGAAGGCAGGGGTCGCGACACAGATACGCAGTATTTT
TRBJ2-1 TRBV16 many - CASSQIRGGNEQFF TGTGCCAGCAGCCAAATCCGGGGCGGAAATGAGCAGTTCTTC
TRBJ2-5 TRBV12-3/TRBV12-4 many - CASSYLMGPIQETQYF TGTGCCAGCAGTTATCTCATGGGCCCTATCCAAGAGACCCAGTACTTC
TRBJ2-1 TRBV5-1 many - CASSLEFEREQFF TGCGCCAGCAGCTTGGAGTTCGAGCGGGAGCAGTTCTTC
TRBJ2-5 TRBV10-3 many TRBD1 CAIKGAVGETQYF TGTGCCATCAAGGGGGCGGTGGGGGAGACCCAGTACTTC
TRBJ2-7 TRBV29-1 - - CSVAEGVFSYEQYF TGCAGCGTAGCGGAGGGGGTTTTCTCCTACGAGCAGTACTTC
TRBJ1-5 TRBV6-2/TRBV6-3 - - CASRSSGDRDQPQHF TGTGCCAGCAGGTCATCTGGGGACCGTGATCAGCCCCAGCATTTT
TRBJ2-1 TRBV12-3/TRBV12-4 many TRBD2 CASSSARLAGERNEQFF TGTGCCAGCAGTTCCGCCCGACTAGCGGGAGAGCGCAATGAGCAGTTCTTC
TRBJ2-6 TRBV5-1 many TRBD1 CASSFRQGARPSGANVLTF TGCGCCAGCAGCTTCCGACAGGGGGCGCGGCCCTCTGGGGCCAACGTCCTGACTTTC
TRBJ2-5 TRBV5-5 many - CASSWINLLQETQYF TGTGCCAGCAGCTGGATCAACCTACTCCAAGAGACCCAGTACTTC
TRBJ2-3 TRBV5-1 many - CASSWTVSPGDTQYF TGCGCCAGCAGCTGGACAGTGTCGCCTGGAGATACGCAGTATTTT
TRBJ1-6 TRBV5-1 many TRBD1 CASSLARQGGGSPLHF TGCGCCAGCAGCTTGGCCAGACAGGGGGGTGGTTCACCCCTCCACTTT
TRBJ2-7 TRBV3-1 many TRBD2 CASSQDLAGIPYEQYF TGTGCCAGCAGCCAAGATCTAGCGGGGATACCCTACGAGCAGTACTTC
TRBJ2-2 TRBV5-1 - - CATSTGHTGEPFF TGCGCCACCTCGACAGGACACACCGGGGAGCCGTTTTTT
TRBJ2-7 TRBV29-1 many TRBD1 CSVESQAEGAVHEQYF TGCAGCGTTGAAAGCCAGGCAGAGGGGGCGGTTCACGAGCAGTACTTC
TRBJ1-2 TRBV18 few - CASSPLGEGYTF TGTGCCAGCTCACCACTGGGGGAAGGCTACACCTTC
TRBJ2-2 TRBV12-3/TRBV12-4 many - CASSLLGDNTGELFF TGTGCCAGCAGTTTGCTGGGGGATAACACCGGGGAGCTGTTTTTT